This is a list of T cell receptor beta chains from one sample in a study of shared clonotypes between healthy human individuals. Only in-frame clones appear in the TCRdb table, and some are missing; sequencing was by immunoSEQ multiplex PCR. This sample has about 2.4 million clones, with approximately 92% found just once. The sample was naive CD4+ T cells sorted from blood. The receptors were gathered from a man aged 18 to 30 in good health. Both conserved end residues are part of each CDR3. Fields, in order: D gene, V gene, J gene, clone size, CDR3 protein, CDR3 DNA. A D gene is named only where the DNA matches it firmly. Clone size appears in some rows only: once, few, many, or a class for an expanded clone.

d_gene: NA; v_gene: TRBV5-8; j_gene: TRBJ1-1; abundance: NA; CDR3aa: CASSFYTGTTF; CDR3nt: TGTGCCAGCAGCTTTTATACGGGGACTACATTT
d_gene: NA; v_gene: TRBV10-3; j_gene: TRBJ1-5; abundance: NA; CDR3aa: CAISNSGTPNQPQHF; CDR3nt: TGTGCCATCAGTAACTCCGGGACCCCCAATCAGCCCCAGCATTTT
d_gene: TRBD2; v_gene: TRBV5-1; j_gene: TRBJ2-3; abundance: NA; CDR3aa: CASRASGVRTDTQYF; CDR3nt: TGCGCCAGCAGAGCTAGCGGGGTCCGCACAGATACGCAGTATTTT
d_gene: TRBD1; v_gene: TRBV7-9; j_gene: TRBJ2-5; abundance: NA; CDR3aa: CASSWTGLETQYF; CDR3nt: TGTGCCAGCAGCTGGACAGGGTTGGAGACCCAGTACTTC
d_gene: NA; v_gene: TRBV27; j_gene: TRBJ1-5; abundance: NA; CDR3aa: CASSLGRGINQPQHF; CDR3nt: TGTGCCAGCAGTTTAGGGCGAGGGATAAATCAGCCCCAGCATTTT
d_gene: TRBD1; v_gene: TRBV15; j_gene: TRBJ1-6; abundance: once; CDR3aa: CATSRPGTGVNSPLHF; CDR3nt: TGTGCCACCAGCAGACCCGGGACAGGGGTAAATTCACCCCTCCACTTT
d_gene: TRBD2; v_gene: TRBV19; j_gene: TRBJ2-6; abundance: NA; CDR3aa: CASSTTGGQSGANVLTF; CDR3nt: TGTGCCAGTAGTACGACGGGAGGGCAGTCTGGGGCCAACGTCCTGACTTTC
d_gene: TRBD2; v_gene: TRBV7-2; j_gene: TRBJ2-1; abundance: NA; CDR3aa: CASSPQVGGAYNEQFF; CDR3nt: TGTGCCAGCAGCCCCCAGGTCGGGGGGGCTTACAATGAGCAGTTCTTC
d_gene: TRBD1; v_gene: TRBV6-1; j_gene: TRBJ1-4; abundance: once; CDR3aa: CASSVGDSNEKLFF; CDR3nt: TGTGCCAGCAGTGTTGGGGACAGTAATGAAAAACTGTTTTTT
d_gene: NA; v_gene: TRBV30; j_gene: TRBJ2-7; abundance: once; CDR3aa: CAWSVGSSYEQYF; CDR3nt: TGTGCCTGGAGTGTAGGTTCATCCTACGAGCAGTACTTC
d_gene: NA; v_gene: TRBV30; j_gene: TRBJ2-2; abundance: NA; CDR3aa: CAWRSQGGATGELFF; CDR3nt: TGTGCCTGGAGGAGTCAGGGGGGTGCCACCGGGGAGCTGTTTTTT
d_gene: NA; v_gene: TRBV18; j_gene: TRBJ2-7; abundance: NA; CDR3aa: CASSPSVSYEQYF; CDR3nt: TGTGCCAGCTCACCCTCAGTCTCCTACGAGCAGTACTTC
d_gene: NA; v_gene: TRBV6-6; j_gene: TRBJ1-5; abundance: NA; CDR3aa: CASSKGRNQPQHF; CDR3nt: TGTGCCAGCAGTAAAGGGCGCAATCAGCCCCAGCATTTT
d_gene: TRBD2; v_gene: TRBV4-2; j_gene: TRBJ2-7; abundance: NA; CDR3aa: CASSPSGGQTYEQYF; CDR3nt: TGTGCCAGCAGCCCTAGCGGGGGGCAAACCTACGAGCAGTACTTC
d_gene: NA; v_gene: TRBV4-3; j_gene: TRBJ2-7; abundance: once; CDR3aa: CASSQLQGSEQYF; CDR3nt: TGCGCCAGCAGCCAACTTCAGGGGAGCGAGCAGTACTTC
d_gene: TRBD1; v_gene: TRBV2; j_gene: TRBJ2-6; abundance: NA; CDR3aa: CASSAVTGGTGANVLTF; CDR3nt: TGTGCCAGCAGTGCCGTGACAGGGGGCACGGGGGCCAACGTCCTGACTTTC
d_gene: NA; v_gene: TRBV11-3; j_gene: TRBJ2-2; abundance: NA; CDR3aa: CASSLEGAGTGELFF; CDR3nt: TGTGCCAGCAGCTTAGAAGGTGCGGGCACCGGGGAGCTGTTTTTT
d_gene: NA; v_gene: TRBV7-9; j_gene: TRBJ2-2; abundance: NA; CDR3aa: CASSLKQMANTGELFF; CDR3nt: TGTGCCAGCAGCTTAAAACAAATGGCGAACACCGGGGAGCTGTTTTTT
d_gene: NA; v_gene: TRBV6-1; j_gene: TRBJ1-3; abundance: NA; CDR3aa: CASSENPGASGNTIYF; CDR3nt: TGTGCCAGCAGTGAAAACCCAGGGGCCTCTGGAAACACCATATATTTT
d_gene: TRBD1; v_gene: TRBV2; j_gene: TRBJ2-7; abundance: NA; CDR3aa: CASSGQGAGEQYF; CDR3nt: TGTGCCAGCAGTGGCCAGGGGGCCGGGGAGCAGTACTTC
d_gene: NA; v_gene: TRBV30; j_gene: TRBJ1-4; abundance: NA; CDR3aa: CAWSVPRQDEKLFF; CDR3nt: TGTGCCTGGAGTGTACCCCGACAAGATGAAAAACTGTTTTTT
d_gene: NA; v_gene: TRBV6-1; j_gene: TRBJ1-5; abundance: NA; CDR3aa: CASSEGGRSNQPQHF; CDR3nt: TGTGCCAGCAGTGAGGGAGGACGGTCCAATCAGCCCCAGCATTTT
d_gene: TRBD2; v_gene: TRBV2; j_gene: TRBJ2-5; abundance: NA; CDR3aa: CASRSSGTSGRETQYF; CDR3nt: TGTGCCAGCAGATCATCCGGGACTAGCGGGAGAGAGACCCAGTACTTC
d_gene: TRBD1; v_gene: TRBV5-1; j_gene: TRBJ2-2; abundance: NA; CDR3aa: CASSQDRGNTGELFF; CDR3nt: TGCGCCAGCAGCCAAGACAGGGGAAACACCGGGGAGCTGTTTTTT
d_gene: TRBD2; v_gene: TRBV6-5; j_gene: TRBJ2-7; abundance: NA; CDR3aa: CASSLFLTSGSPEQYF; CDR3nt: TGTGCCAGCAGTTTATTTTTGACTAGCGGGAGTCCCGAGCAGTACTTC
d_gene: TRBD1; v_gene: TRBV6-1; j_gene: TRBJ1-5; abundance: NA; CDR3aa: CASRKETGSPQPQHF; CDR3nt: TGTGCCAGCAGGAAGGAGACAGGGTCCCCCCAGCCCCAGCATTTT
d_gene: TRBD2; v_gene: TRBV30; j_gene: TRBJ2-1; abundance: NA; CDR3aa: CASTSGSWNEQFF; CDR3nt: TGTGCCTCAACTAGCGGGTCGTGGAATGAGCAGTTCTTC
d_gene: NA; v_gene: TRBV7-8; j_gene: TRBJ2-3; abundance: NA; CDR3aa: CASSLRDSTDTQYF; CDR3nt: TGTGCCAGCAGCTTAAGGGATAGCACAGATACGCAGTATTTT
d_gene: TRBD2; v_gene: TRBV7-9; j_gene: TRBJ2-3; abundance: NA; CDR3aa: CASSPLAGGSDTQYF; CDR3nt: TGTGCCAGCAGCCCCCTGGCGGGAGGATCGGATACGCAGTATTTT